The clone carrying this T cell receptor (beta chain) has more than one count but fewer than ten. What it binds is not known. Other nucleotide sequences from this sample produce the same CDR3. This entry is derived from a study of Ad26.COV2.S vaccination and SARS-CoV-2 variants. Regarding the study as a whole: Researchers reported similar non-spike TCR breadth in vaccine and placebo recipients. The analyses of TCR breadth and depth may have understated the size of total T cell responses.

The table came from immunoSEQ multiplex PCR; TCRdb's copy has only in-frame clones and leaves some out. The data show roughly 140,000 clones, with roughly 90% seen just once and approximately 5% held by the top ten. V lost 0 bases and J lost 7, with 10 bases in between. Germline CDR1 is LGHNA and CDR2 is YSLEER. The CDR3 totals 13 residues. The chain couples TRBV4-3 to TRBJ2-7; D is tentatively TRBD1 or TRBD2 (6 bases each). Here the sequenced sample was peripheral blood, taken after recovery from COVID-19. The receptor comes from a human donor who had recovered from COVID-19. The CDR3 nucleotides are TGCGCCAGCAGCCAAGACAGGGGACTTGAGCAGTACTTC. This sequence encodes CASSQDRGLEQYF.